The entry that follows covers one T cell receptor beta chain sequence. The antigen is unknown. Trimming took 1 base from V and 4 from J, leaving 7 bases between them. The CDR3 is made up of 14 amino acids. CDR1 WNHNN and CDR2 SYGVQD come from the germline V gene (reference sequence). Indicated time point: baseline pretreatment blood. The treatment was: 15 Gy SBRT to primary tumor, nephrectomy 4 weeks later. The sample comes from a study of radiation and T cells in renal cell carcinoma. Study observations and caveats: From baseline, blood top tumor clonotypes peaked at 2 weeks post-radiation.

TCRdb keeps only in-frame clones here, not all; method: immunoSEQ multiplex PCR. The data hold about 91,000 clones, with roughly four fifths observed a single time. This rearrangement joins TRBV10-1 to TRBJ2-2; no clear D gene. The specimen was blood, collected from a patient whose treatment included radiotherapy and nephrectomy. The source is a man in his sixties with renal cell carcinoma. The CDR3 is CASSEYRTTGELFF. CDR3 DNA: TGCGCCAGCAGTGAGTACCGGACCACCGGGGAGCTGTTTTTT.